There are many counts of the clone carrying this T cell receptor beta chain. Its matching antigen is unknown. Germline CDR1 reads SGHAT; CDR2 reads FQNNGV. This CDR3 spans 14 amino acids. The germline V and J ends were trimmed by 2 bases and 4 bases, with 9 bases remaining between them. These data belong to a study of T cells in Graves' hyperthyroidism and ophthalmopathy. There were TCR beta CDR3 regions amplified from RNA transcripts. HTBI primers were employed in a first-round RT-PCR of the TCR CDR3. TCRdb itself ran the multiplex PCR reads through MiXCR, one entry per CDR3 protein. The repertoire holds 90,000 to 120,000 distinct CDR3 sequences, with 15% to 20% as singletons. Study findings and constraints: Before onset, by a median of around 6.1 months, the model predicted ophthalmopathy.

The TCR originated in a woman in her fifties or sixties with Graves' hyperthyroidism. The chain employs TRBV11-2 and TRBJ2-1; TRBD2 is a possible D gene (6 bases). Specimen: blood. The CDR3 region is CASSLRTNYNEQFF. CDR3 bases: TGTGCCAGCAGCTTACGGACTAATTACAATGAGCAGTTCTTC.